This TCR beta chain stems from a study of post-analysis software for immune sequencing data. Study-level background: The courses of disease that were included comprised relapsing-remitting, secondary progressive and progressive-relapsing multiple sclerosis.

About this clonotype itself: Its antigen remains unidentified.

The V end lost 4 bases, the J end lost 1 base, and 16 bases lay between the germline ends. This CDR3 has 16 amino acids. CDR1 is LGHNA, CDR2 YSLEER, per germline. Notes on the study in general: Five or six TRBV segments appeared more often in patients than in controls, and TRBV5-6, TRBV5-1 and TRBV20-1 were among these.

The authors incorporated unique molecular identifiers into the TCR beta cDNA libraries. Input populations of about 0.95 to 11 million T cells gave rise to roughly 0.5 million cDNA molecules. TCRdb passed the PCR reads through MiXCR, listing each CDR3 protein once. Of hundreds of thousands of distinct CDR3 sequences listed, approximately 46% are singletons. V usage is TRBV4-3 and J usage is TRBJ2-5, with D uncertain. The specimen was blood. The TCR comes from a girl between 10 and 17 years old with multiple sclerosis. CDR3 sequence: CASSPLGSELQETQYF. The CDR3 DNA follows: TGCGCCAGCAGCCCCCTCGGGTCAGAGCTCCAAGAGACCCAGTACTTC.